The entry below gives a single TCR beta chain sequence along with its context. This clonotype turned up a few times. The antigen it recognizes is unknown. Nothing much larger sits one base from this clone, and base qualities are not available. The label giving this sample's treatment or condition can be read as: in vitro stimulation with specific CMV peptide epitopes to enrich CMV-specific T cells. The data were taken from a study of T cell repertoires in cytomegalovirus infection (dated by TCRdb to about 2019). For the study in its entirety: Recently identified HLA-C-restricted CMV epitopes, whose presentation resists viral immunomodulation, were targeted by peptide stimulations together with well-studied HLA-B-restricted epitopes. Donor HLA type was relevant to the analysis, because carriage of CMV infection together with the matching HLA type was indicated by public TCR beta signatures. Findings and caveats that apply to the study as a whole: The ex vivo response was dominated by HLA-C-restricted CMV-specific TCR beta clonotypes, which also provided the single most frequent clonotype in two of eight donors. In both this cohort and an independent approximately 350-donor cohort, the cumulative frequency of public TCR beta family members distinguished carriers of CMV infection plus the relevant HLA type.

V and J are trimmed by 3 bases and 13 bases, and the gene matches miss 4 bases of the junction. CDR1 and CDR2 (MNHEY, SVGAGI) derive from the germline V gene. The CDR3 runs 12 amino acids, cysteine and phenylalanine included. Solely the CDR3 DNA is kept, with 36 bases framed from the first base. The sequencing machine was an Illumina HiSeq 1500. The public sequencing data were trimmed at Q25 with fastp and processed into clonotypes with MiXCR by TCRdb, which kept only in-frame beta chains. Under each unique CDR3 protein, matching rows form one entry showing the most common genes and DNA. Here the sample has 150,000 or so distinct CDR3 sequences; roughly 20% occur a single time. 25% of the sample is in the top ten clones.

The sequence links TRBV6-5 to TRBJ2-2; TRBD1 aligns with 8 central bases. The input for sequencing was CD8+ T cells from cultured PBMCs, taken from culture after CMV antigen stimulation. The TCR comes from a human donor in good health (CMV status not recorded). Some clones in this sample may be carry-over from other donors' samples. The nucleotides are TGTGCCAGCAGTTATGACAGGGGAAGGCTGTTTTTT. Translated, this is CASSYDRGRLFF.